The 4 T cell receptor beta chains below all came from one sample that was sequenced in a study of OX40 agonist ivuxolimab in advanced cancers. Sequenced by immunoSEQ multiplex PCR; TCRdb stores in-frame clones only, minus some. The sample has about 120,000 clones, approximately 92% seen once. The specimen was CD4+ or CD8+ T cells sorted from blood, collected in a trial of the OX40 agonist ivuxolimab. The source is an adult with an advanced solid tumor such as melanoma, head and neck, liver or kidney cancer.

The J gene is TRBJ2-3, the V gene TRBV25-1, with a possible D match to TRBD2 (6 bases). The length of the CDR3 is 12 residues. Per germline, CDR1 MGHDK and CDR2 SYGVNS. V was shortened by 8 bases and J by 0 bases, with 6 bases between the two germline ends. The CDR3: CASGRSTDTQYF. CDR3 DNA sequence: TGTGCCAGCGGGAGGAGCACAGATACGCAGTATTTT.

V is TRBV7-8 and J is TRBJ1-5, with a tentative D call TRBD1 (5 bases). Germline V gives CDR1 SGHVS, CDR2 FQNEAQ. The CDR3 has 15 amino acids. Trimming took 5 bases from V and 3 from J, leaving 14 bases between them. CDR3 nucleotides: TGTGCCAGCAGCCTAGAGGGACTGGTCAATCAGCCCCAGCATTTT. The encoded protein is CASSLEGLVNQPQHF.

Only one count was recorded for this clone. CDR3 nucleotide sequence: TGTGCCAGCAGTAGAGGGGGATTAAACAGCAATCAGCCCCAGCATTTT. Translating gives CASSRGGLNSNQPQHF. This chain connects TRBV2 to TRBJ1-5; D may be TRBD1 (6 bases). The V and J ends lost 5 bases and 1 base respectively, with 15 bases between them. The CDR3 loop spans 16 amino acids. Germline assignment: CDR1 SNHLY and CDR2 FYNNEI.

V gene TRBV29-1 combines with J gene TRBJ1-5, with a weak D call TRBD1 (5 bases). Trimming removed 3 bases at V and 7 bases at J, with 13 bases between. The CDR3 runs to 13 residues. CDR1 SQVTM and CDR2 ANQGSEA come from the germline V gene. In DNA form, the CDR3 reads TGCAGCGTTGAGACAGACCTGGGGCAGCCCCAGCATTTT. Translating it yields CSVETDLGQPQHF.